The 14 T cell receptor beta chains below all came from one sample that was sequenced in a study of technical replicates of blood from a few donors (dated by TCRdb to 2017 to 2019). The library was generated by the immunoSEQ multiplex PCR assay. In its TCRdb copy, this immuneACCESS table keeps in-frame sequences only and misses some clones. Where compared with another copy, unresolved V genes explain less than half of these, and the others have no known cause. Within this sample are some 78,000 clones, with around 94% of them counted one time only. About 0.41% of the sample is held by the ten biggest clonotypes. The specimen was T cells isolated from PBMCs. Receptor source: a human donor in good health.

V gene TRBV30 combines with J gene TRBJ1-5; D is unclear. Germline CDR1 GTSNPN, CDR2 SVGIG (reference sequence). The V end was cut by 3 bases, the J end by 0 bases, with 6 bases between. There are 13 residues in the CDR3. DNA for the CDR3: TGTGCCTGGAGCGCGGATAGCAATCAGCCCCAGCATTTT. Residues: CAWSADSNQPQHF.

CDR3 DNA: TGCAGCGCCTGGACTAGCGGGAGTACTTACGAGCAGTACTTC. Translating it yields CSAWTSGSTYEQYF. The genes are TRBV29-1 and TRBJ2-7; 13 nucleotides match TRBD2. CDR1 is SQVTM, CDR2 ANQGSEA, per germline. The CDR3 runs to 14 residues. V gave up 7 bases and J gave up 4 bases; unmatched junction bases: 7.

The V gene is TRBV5-8, the J gene TRBJ2-7; weak D call: TRBD2 (6 bases). The CDR3 has 14 amino acids. CDR1 is SGHTS and CDR2 is YDEGEE in the germline V gene. Trimming pared 0 bases from V and 5 bases from J, leaving 12 bases between. The CDR3, as DNA: TGTGCCAGCAGCTTGGGTCCGGAGGGCCACGAGCAGTACTTC. Amino acids: CASSLGPEGHEQYF.

The J gene is TRBJ2-1, the V gene TRBV5-1; the match to TRBD2 covers 9 bases. Per germline, CDR1 SGHRS and CDR2 YFSETQ. The CDR3 is made up of 16 amino acids. The junction had 5 bases not matched to a gene; V was cut back by 0 bases and J by 4 bases. The CDR3 bases are TGCGCCAGCAGCTTGGATCGGCTAGCGGGATACAATGAGCAGTTCTTC. Protein: CASSLDRLAGYNEQFF.

CDR3 nucleotide sequence: TGTGCCAGCCTTGGGCAGATCACTGAAGCTTTCTTT. It codes for CASLGQITEAFF. The rearrangement links TRBV2 to TRBJ1-1; D unclear. Germline-derived CDR1 and CDR2 are SNHLY and FYNNEI. The CDR3 contains 12 residues. Trimming took 8 bases from V and 4 from J, leaving 11 bases between them.

The chain links TRBV9 to TRBJ2-5, with unresolved D. The CDR3 has 13 residues. The ends were cut back, 0 bases at V and 3 bases at J, with 6 bases in the middle. Germline CDR1 SGDLS, CDR2 YYNGEE. The CDR3 coding sequence is TGTGCCAGCAGCGTAGGCCCAGAAGAGACCCAGTACTTC. Residues: CASSVGPEETQYF.

In DNA, the CDR3 is TGTGCCAGCAGCCGCCGGGGGGATACGCAGTATTTT. This translates into CASSRRGDTQYF. V and J are TRBV14 and TRBJ2-3, with D possibly TRBD2 on 6 matching bases. V gave up 4 bases and J gave up 6 bases, with 8 bases separating them. CDR1 and CDR2 from the germline V gene are SGHDN and FVKESK. The CDR3 length is 12 residues.

V and J are TRBV19 and TRBJ2-7, with no clear D. Trimming took 5 bases from V and 3 from J, leaving 11 bases between them. The CDR3 is made up of 13 amino acids. Germline loops: CDR1 LNHDA, CDR2 SQIVND (reference sequence). The CDR3 is CASSFGPYYEQYF. The CDR3, as DNA: TGTGCCAGTAGTTTTGGGCCCTACTACGAGCAGTACTTC.

This clone was recorded once. This chain links TRBV19 with TRBJ2-7; D gene unclear. CDR3 length: 13 residues. Trimming removed 4 bases at V and 2 bases at J, with 9 bases between. Germline CDR1 reads LNHDA; CDR2 reads SQIVND (reference sequence). CDR3: CASSKSVAYEQYF. In DNA form, the CDR3 reads TGTGCCAGTAGTAAATCCGTAGCCTACGAGCAGTACTTC.

This chain joins TRBV30 and TRBJ2-2, with TRBD1 matching over 8 bases. CDR3 length equals 14 residues. Per germline, CDR1 GTSNPN and CDR2 SVGIG (reference sequence). V shed 2 bases and J 6 bases; nucleotides not matched to a gene: 5. The CDR3 loop is CAWSWTGSPGELFF. The CDR3 nucleotides read TGTGCCTGGAGTTGGACAGGGTCGCCCGGGGAGCTGTTTTTT.

The V and J genes are TRBV7-2 and TRBJ2-7; 11 bases fit TRBD2. Germline V gene data show CDR1 as SGHTA and CDR2 as FQGNSA. The CDR3 consists of 14 residues. The J segment lost 4 bases and the V segment lost 5 bases, leaving 4 bases of the junction unmatched. CDR3: CASSLRTSGYEQYF. In DNA, the CDR3 is TGTGCCAGCAGCCTCCGGACTAGCGGGTACGAGCAGTACTTC.

This chain links TRBV28 with TRBJ2-7; 7 bases fit TRBD1. V lost 6 bases to trimming and J lost 5 bases; unmatched junction nucleotides: 7. CDR1 and CDR2 (germline): MDHEN, SYDVKM. This CDR3 is built from 13 residues. CDR3 DNA sequence: TGTGCCAGCAGCCTAGACAGGGAACACGAGCAGTACTTC. Residues: CASSLDREHEQYF. Based on the CDR3 plus reference TRBV28 and TRBJ2-7, the full variable domain is DVKVTQSSRYLVKRTGEKVFLECVQDMDHENMFWYRQDPGLGLRLIYFSYDVKMKEKGDIPEGYSVSREKKERFSLILESASTNQTSMYLCASSLDREHEQYFGPGTRLTVT.

The chain employs TRBV7-3 and TRBJ2-1; 9 nucleotides agree with TRBD2. This CDR3 spans 15 amino acids. CDR1 SGHTA and CDR2 FQGTGA come from the germline V gene. V trimming: 5 bases; J trimming: 4 bases; junction bases outside the gene matches: 6. The CDR3 DNA reads TGTGCCAGCAGCCCACTAGCGGGTAATTACAATGAGCAGTTCTTC. Its translation is CASSPLAGNYNEQFF.

The chain uses TRBV9 and TRBJ2-1; D is perhaps TRBD1 (6 bases). The CDR3 length is 15 residues. The germline V gene encodes CDR1 SGDLS and CDR2 YYNGEE. Trimming shortened V by 3 bases and J by 0 bases, and 10 bases separated the two germline ends. The CDR3 nucleotides read TGTGCCAGCAGCGAAGGGGGAAGCTCCTACAATGAGCAGTTCTTC. It encodes CASSEGGSSYNEQFF.